The 18 T cell receptor beta chains below come from one sample, sequenced in a study of blood T cell repertoires in COVID-19. Measured with immunoSEQ multiplex PCR; TCRdb has only the in-frame clones, and not every one. The sample lists 75,000 to 100,000 clones, over 70% seen once, with around 11% in the top ten. Sequenced input: peripheral blood. The receptor source for this set is a woman aged 80 or older with acute or convalescent COVID-19.

This clone was seen a single time. The chain carries TRBV19 and TRBJ1-5; no clear D. The CDR3 length is 11 residues. Trimming cost V 8 bases and J 7 bases, with 9 bases left between them. Germline lookup yields CDR1 LNHDA and CDR2 SQIVND (reference sequence). This CDR3 reads CASGSGQPQHF. CDR3 in DNA: TGTGCCAGTGGCAGCGGCCAGCCCCAGCATTTT.

This clone appeared once. The chain has TRBV6-4 and TRBJ2-7; possibly TRBD1 for D (6 bases). Trimming cost V 0 bases and J 6 bases, with 18 bases left between them. CDR1 is MRHNA, CDR2 SNTAGT, per germline. The CDR3 consists of 16 residues. The CDR3 spells CASSDSPTGWASEQYF. The CDR3 region has the DNA TGTGCCAGCAGTGACTCCCCGACAGGCTGGGCAAGCGAGCAGTACTTC.

V gene TRBV11-3 combines with J gene TRBJ2-1; weak D call: TRBD2 (6 bases). The CDR3 extends over 11 amino acids. Germline CDR1 reads SGHNT; CDR2 reads YENEEA. The ends were cut back, 3 bases at V and 12 bases at J, with 9 bases in the middle. In DNA, the CDR3 is TGTGCCAGCAGCTTCCCGGAGGGGCAGTTCTTC. Translating it yields CASSFPEGQFF.

V usage is TRBV5-1 and J usage is TRBJ2-1, with a possible D match to TRBD2 (5 bases). V shed 0 bases and J shed 2 bases, with 9 bases lying between them. From germline, CDR1 is SGHRS and CDR2 YFSETQ. CDR3 length equals 15 residues. CDR3 bases: TGCGCCAGCAGCTTGGCGGGGTACACCTACAATGAGCAGTTCTTC. Its translation: CASSLAGYTYNEQFF.

The chain carries TRBV7-8 and TRBJ2-1; 9 bases map to TRBD2. Unmatched junction bases numbered 9, after V lost 5 bases and J lost 7 bases. The CDR3 loop spans 15 amino acids. Germline CDR1 is SGHVS and CDR2 is FQNEAQ. The DNA for the CDR3 is TGTGCCAGCAGCCCGGCGGGGGGGGTGGTAAATGAGCAGTTCTTC. This sequence encodes CASSPAGGVVNEQFF.

This clone was counted a few times. The chain has TRBV19 and TRBJ1-2; D perhaps matches TRBD1 (5 bases). V lost 3 bases, J lost 3 bases, and 11 bases lay in between. Germline lookup yields CDR1 LNHDA and CDR2 SQIVND (reference sequence). This CDR3 region has 14 residues. CDR3 in DNA: TGTGCCAGTAGTATGGGAGGGGCCCACTATGGCTACACCTTC. Its protein is CASSMGGAHYGYTF.

The chain links TRBV5-5 to TRBJ1-6, with no clear D. Trimming cost V 4 bases and J 13 bases, with 15 bases left between them. Germline V gives CDR1 SGHKS, CDR2 YYEKEE (reference sequence). The CDR3 consists of 13 residues. The CDR3 DNA is TGTGCCAGCAGCCCTGAGGAGCTGGGTCCCCTCCACTTT. It is translated as CASSPEELGPLHF.

In this sample, this clone turned up once. The chain employs TRBV6-4 and TRBJ1-5; tentatively, D is TRBD1 (6 bases). The germline V gene has CDR1 MRHNA and CDR2 SNTAGT. This CDR3 has 15 residues. V lost 7 bases, J lost 3 bases, and 16 bases lay in between. The CDR3 is CASKAVTGVNQPQHF. The CDR3 nucleotides are TGTGCCAGCAAAGCGGTGACAGGAGTCAATCAGCCCCAGCATTTT.

This clone occurred a few times. The J gene is TRBJ1-5, the V gene TRBV19; D is uncertain. Germline V lookup: CDR1 LNHDA, CDR2 SQIVND (reference sequence). V lost 7 bases and J lost 5, with 15 bases in between. The CDR3 is made up of 14 amino acids. The CDR3 DNA reads as TGTGCCAGTAAGATTGAGGAAGGTTATCAGCCCCAGCATTTT. It specifies CASKIEEGYQPQHF. Full variable domain (missing parts from reference TRBV19 and TRBJ1-5): DGGITQSPKYLFRKEGQNVTLSCEQNLNHDAMYWYRQDPGQGLRLIYYSQIVNDFQKGDIAEGYSVSREKKESFPLTVTSAQKNPTAFYLCASKIEEGYQPQHFGDGTRLSIL.

This sequence joins TRBV9 and TRBJ2-2; possible D gene TRBD1, 5 bases. From germline, CDR1 is SGDLS and CDR2 YYNGEE. The V and J ends lost 1 base and 3 bases respectively, with 10 bases between them. The CDR3 runs to 15 residues. The CDR3 DNA reads as TGTGCCAGCAGCGTATCGACAGAGTACACCGGGGAGCTGTTTTTT. Translating gives CASSVSTEYTGELFF.

The CDR3 DNA is TGTGCCAGCAGTGAAGCGGGAACCGGGGACACTGAAGCTTTCTTT. It encodes CASSEAGTGDTEAFF. V is TRBV25-1 and J is TRBJ1-1, with D unclear. V was pared by 2 bases and J by 3 bases, with 13 bases between. The length of the CDR3 is 15 residues. Per the germline V gene, CDR1 is MGHDK and CDR2 is SYGVNS.

This chain connects TRBV7-6 to TRBJ1-1; 9 bases map to TRBD1. Germline-derived CDR1 and CDR2 are SGHVS and FNYEAQ. There are 15 residues in the CDR3. J was trimmed by 1 base and V by 9 bases; bases with no gene match: 9. CDR3 nucleotide sequence: TGTGCCAGTTCAAAGGGACAGGGAACGAACACTGAAGCTTTCTTT. Its protein is CASSKGQGTNTEAFF.

The sample holds one count of this clone. The chain uses TRBV7-9 and TRBJ1-4; D not resolved. The CDR3 totals 15 residues. V was clipped by 5 bases and J by 0 bases, with 10 bases between them. The germline V gene has CDR1 SEHNR and CDR2 FQNEAQ (reference sequence). The chain's CDR3 is CASSLLQPTNEKLFF. CDR3 in DNA: TGTGCCAGCAGCCTCTTACAGCCAACTAATGAAAAACTGTTTTTT.

Here the CDR3 DNA reads TGTGCCAGCAGTTTCGCGGACAGAGACTATGGCTACACCTTC. Encoded protein: CASSFADRDYGYTF. The chain has TRBV28 and TRBJ1-2, with a weak D call TRBD1 (6 bases). Germline V gene data show CDR1 as MDHEN and CDR2 as SYDVKM. The ends were cut back, 3 bases at V and 3 bases at J, with 11 bases in the middle. The length of the CDR3 is 14 residues.

This rearrangement joins TRBV19 to TRBJ1-4; D might be TRBD1 (6 bases). The CDR3 sequence is 13 residues long. The V end was cut by 3 bases, the J end by 10 bases, with 12 bases between. CDR1 is LNHDA, CDR2 SQIVND, per germline (reference sequence). The CDR3, as DNA: TGTGCCAGTAGTATGAGGACAGACAGAAAACTGTTTTTT. Translating it yields CASSMRTDRKLFF.

The rearrangement uses TRBV2 and TRBJ2-3, with 10 bases fitting TRBD1. From germline, CDR1 is SNHLY and CDR2 FYNNEI. The CDR3 extends over 16 amino acids. J lost 4 bases, V lost 2 bases, and 6 bases had no gene match. The CDR3 protein is CASSETGTGDPDTQYF. In nucleotides, the CDR3 is TGTGCCAGCAGTGAAACCGGGACAGGGGATCCAGATACGCAGTATTTT.

The CDR3 region has the DNA TGTGCCAGCAGACCAACCCCGGGACAGGGGGGCGGATATGGCTACACCTTC. Translation gives CASRPTPGQGGGYGYTF. J is TRBJ1-2 and V is TRBV28; 11 bases map to TRBD1. CDR3 size: 17 residues. Germline loops: CDR1 MDHEN, CDR2 SYDVKM. With 6 bases clipped from V and 5 bases from J, the junction kept 14 bases outside the gene matches.

The chain couples TRBV12-3 or TRBV12-4 to TRBJ2-7; D might be TRBD1 (6 bases). This CDR3 contains 13 residues. The V end lost 3 bases, the J end lost 6 bases, and 12 bases lay between the germline ends. This CDR3 reads CASSLSTGSEQYV. The CDR3 nucleotides are TGTGCCAGCAGTTTGTCTACAGGGTCCGAGCAGTACGTC.